This T cell receptor (beta chain) was sequenced for a study of CD8+ T cells in alopecia areata. Points from the study as a whole: Mice showed TCR sharing more clearly than patients did, possibly owing to HLA. An increase in clonality over normal scalp was evident in lesional scalp, especially alopecia totalis/universalis.

Starting from PBMCs, sorting isolated CD4+ and CD8+ T cells. In regard to this clone: The antigen remains undetermined.

In each case, RNA was isolated and then reverse transcribed into cDNA as the sequencing template. Measured with immunoSEQ multiplex PCR; TCRdb has only the in-frame clones, and not every one. This table has around 65,000 clones, more than 40% appearing once. The clonotype was recovered from a human donor with alopecia areata. The sequencing here drew on CD8+ T cells sorted from blood, taken at week 0.

CDR3 DNA: TGTGCCAGCAGCCAGGATCTAGCTACGGATGAGCAGTTCTTC. This encodes CASSQDLATDEQFF. This chain joins TRBV4-2 and TRBJ2-1; TRBD2 might be the D (5 bases). Germline V lookup: CDR1 LGHNA, CDR2 YNFKEQ. The CDR3 covers 14 residues. V shed 3 bases and J shed 8 bases, with 14 bases lying between them.